Each of the 14 T cell receptor beta chains below was sequenced from the same sample in a study of control samples from healthy donors and cancer patients. Data came from immunoSEQ multiplex PCR; TCRdb stores just in-frame clones and leaves some out. The sample carries roughly 120,000 clones, around nine tenths recorded once. Material: blood. Every receptor here comes from a man aged 45-65 years in good health.

The chain has TRBV7-2 and TRBJ1-1; D is possibly TRBD1 (6 bases). Trimming took off 5 bases at V and 5 bases at J, with 18 bases between the two ends. Per the germline V gene, CDR1 is SGHTA and CDR2 is FQGNSA. The length of the CDR3 is 15 residues. Written as DNA, the CDR3 is TGTGCCAGCAGCCTCTTCCAACAGGGTAGTACTGAAGCTTTCTTT. Amino acids: CASSLFQQGSTEAFF.

As regards this clone: This specimen includes other DNA sequences encoding the same CDR3. The rearrangement joins TRBV7-3 to TRBJ2-1, with a weak D call TRBD2 (6 bases). V was clipped by 5 bases and J by 7 bases, with 15 bases between them. The CDR3 runs 14 residues. Germline CDR1 SGHTA, CDR2 FQGTGA. The CDR3 sequence: CASSPNPGGNEQFF. The CDR3 DNA sequence: TGTGCCAGCAGCCCAAACCCTGGAGGGAATGAGCAGTTCTTC.

The rearrangement uses TRBV6-5 and TRBJ2-2; D is perhaps TRBD1 (7 bases). The V and J ends lost 5 bases and 3 bases respectively, with 13 bases between them. The germline V gene encodes CDR1 MNHEY and CDR2 SVGAGI. The CDR3 length is 15 residues. CDR3 sequence reads: CASSPGGGYTGELFF. Here the CDR3 DNA reads TGTGCCAGCAGTCCAGGGGGAGGTTACACCGGGGAGCTGTTTTTT.

V usage is TRBV12-1 and J usage is TRBJ2-5; the D call TRBD2 from the table was never checked on the DNA. TRBV12-1 is a documented pseudogene. The CDR3 runs 15 residues. DNA of the CDR3: TGTGCCAGCAGCTTTGGATCGGGATGCCAAGAGACCCAGTACTTC. This translates into CASSFGSGCQETQYF.

The chain has TRBV6-5 and TRBJ1-2, with D hard to call. The V end lost 2 bases, the J end lost 6 bases, and 10 bases lay between the germline ends. The CDR3 loop spans 13 amino acids. Germline CDR1 MNHEY, CDR2 SVGAGI. The CDR3 nucleotides are TGTGCCAGCAGTTACGGGGTAGGGAATGGCTACACCTTC. It translates to CASSYGVGNGYTF.

The chain carries TRBV7-9 and TRBJ2-5, with 7 bases matching TRBD1. Per the germline V gene, CDR1 is SEHNR and CDR2 is FQNEAQ (reference sequence). After removal of 7 bases from V and 5 bases from J, the junction contained 10 bases not matched to a gene. CDR3 length equals 14 residues. CDR3 residues: CASKGIGGMETQYF. Written as DNA, the CDR3 is TGTGCCAGCAAGGGGATAGGGGGCATGGAGACCCAGTACTTC.

The chain employs TRBV4-2 and TRBJ1-1, with D uncertain. Germline V gene sequence: CDR1 LGHNA, CDR2 YNFKEQ. Trimming left V 0 bases short and J 7 bases short, with 9 bases between. This CDR3 comprises 13 residues. The CDR3 sequence is CASSQDGEGEAFF. The CDR3 DNA reads as TGTGCCAGCAGCCAAGATGGGGAGGGTGAAGCTTTCTTT.

Here the CDR3 reads CASSTRDRGPEQFF. The CDR3 DNA reads as TGTGCCAGCAGCACCCGGGACAGGGGGCCCGAGCAGTTCTTC. V is TRBV9 and J is TRBJ2-1; TRBD1 matches 12 bases. With 4 bases clipped from V and 10 bases from J, the junction kept 6 bases outside the gene matches. In germline, CDR1 is SGDLS, CDR2 YYNGEE. The CDR3 length is 14 residues.

DNA of the CDR3: TGTGCCAGCCGCGAAGGGGGGTATGAAAAACTGTTTTTT. This translates into CASREGGYEKLFF. This chain connects TRBV2 to TRBJ1-4; D might be TRBD1 (6 bases). Between the trimmed V and J ends, which lost 8 bases and 6 bases, there was a span of 13 bases. CDR1 is SNHLY and CDR2 is FYNNEI in the germline V gene. The CDR3 consists of 13 residues.

This chain joins TRBV19 and TRBJ2-1; 15 bases fit TRBD2. Germline values: CDR1 LNHDA, CDR2 SQIVND (reference sequence). V gave up 3 bases and J gave up 4 bases; unmatched junction bases: 4. This CDR3 has 17 amino acids. CDR3 sequence (DNA): TGTGCCAGTAGTATTGGACTAGCGGGGGGGGTTTACAATGAGCAGTTCTTC. Translated: CASSIGLAGGVYNEQFF.

J is TRBJ1-3 and V is TRBV5-6; D gene uncertain. There are 14 residues in the CDR3. V was cut by 2 bases and J by 4 bases, with 10 bases left in between. Germline CDR1 SGHDT, CDR2 YYEEEE. The CDR3 loop reads CASSLNLAGNTIYF. The CDR3 DNA sequence: TGTGCCAGCAGCTTAAACCTGGCGGGAAACACCATATATTTT.

The chain carries TRBV29-1 and TRBJ2-3; 9 bases are a match to TRBD2. Germline V gene data show CDR1 as SQVTM and CDR2 as ANQGSEA. V shed 5 bases, J shed 4 bases, and the junction held 4 bases outside the gene matches. This CDR3 spans 13 amino acids. CDR3 protein: CSVRGGASDTQYF. The CDR3 nucleotides read TGCAGCGTTCGCGGGGGGGCTTCAGATACGCAGTATTTT.

The genes are TRBV2 and TRBJ2-7; D is undetermined. The CDR3 has 12 residues. Trimming left V 6 bases short and J 2 bases short, with 8 bases between. Per the germline V gene, CDR1 is SNHLY and CDR2 is FYNNEI. The CDR3 here is CASSASAYEQYF. The CDR3 DNA reads as TGTGCCAGCAGCGCCTCCGCCTACGAGCAGTACTTC.

CDR3 sequence: CASSPGRVSNQPQHF. CDR3 coding DNA: TGTGCCAGCAGCCCCGGGAGGGTTAGCAATCAGCCCCAGCATTTT. The chain couples TRBV7-8 to TRBJ1-5; no reliable D call. Trimming cost V 5 bases and J 0 bases, with 11 bases left between them. Germline CDR1 is SGHVS and CDR2 is FQNEAQ. This CDR3 is built from 15 residues.